Below are 30 T cell receptor beta chains sequenced from a single sample in a study of somatic mutations in cytotoxic T cells in rheumatoid arthritis. Measured with immunoSEQ multiplex PCR; TCRdb has only the in-frame clones, and not every one. The sample contains roughly 4,200 clones, 80% to 90% of which appear only once. Sequenced: CD8+ T cells sorted from blood. Receptors originate from a woman in her 70s with rheumatoid arthritis.

The rearrangement links TRBV5-4 to TRBJ2-3; 7 bases are a match to TRBD1. The V gene end was trimmed by 0 bases and the J gene end by 4 bases; junction bases not matched to a gene: 8. Germline-derived CDR1 and CDR2 are SGHNT and YYREEE (reference sequence). The CDR3 has 16 amino acids. The DNA for the CDR3 is TGTGCCAGCAGCTTGGACCCCCAGGGGGTCTCAGATACGCAGTATTTT. Amino acid sequence: CASSLDPQGVSDTQYF.

This chain uses TRBV27 with TRBJ2-6, with TRBD1 matching over 8 bases. CDR3 length: 17 residues. CDR1 is MNHEY, CDR2 SMNVEV, per germline (reference sequence). V trimming: 6 bases; J trimming: 0 bases; junction bases outside the gene matches: 7. This CDR3 reads CASRLRDRHSGANVLTF. CDR3 DNA: TGTGCCAGCAGGCTCCGGGACAGGCACTCTGGGGCCAACGTCCTGACTTTC.

The rearrangement joins TRBV9 to TRBJ2-1; 8 bases align to TRBD2. The germline gives CDR1 SGDLS, CDR2 YYNGEE. CDR3 length equals 15 residues. With V trimmed by 4 bases and J by 0 bases, 3 bases remained unmatched. The CDR3 DNA follows: TGTGCCAGCAGCATGAGCGGGAGCTCCTACAATGAGCAGTTCTTC. This codes for CASSMSGSSYNEQFF.

V usage is TRBV19 and J usage is TRBJ1-5, with a weak D call TRBD1 (6 bases). Per the germline V gene, CDR1 is LNHDA and CDR2 is SQIVND (reference sequence). There are 16 residues in the CDR3. V was shortened by 4 bases and J by 7 bases, with 20 bases between the two germline ends. CDR3 nucleotide sequence: TGTGCCAGTAGTACCCTATACCTAGACAGGAACCAGCCCCAGCATTTT. Protein product: CASSTLYLDRNQPQHF.

This chain uses TRBV19 with TRBJ2-7; weak D call: TRBD2 (6 bases). V was shortened by 7 bases and J by 7 bases, with 17 bases between the two germline ends. The germline V gene has CDR1 LNHDA and CDR2 SQIVND (reference sequence). The CDR3 runs 13 residues. CDR3 amino acids: CASTAWGVEEQYF. CDR3 DNA sequence: TGTGCCAGTACCGCCTGGGGGGTTGAGGAGCAGTACTTC.

The chain carries TRBV6-6 and TRBJ2-7; possibly TRBD1 for D (6 bases). This CDR3 comprises 14 residues. Germline V lookup: CDR1 MNHNY, CDR2 SVGAGI (reference sequence). The ends were cut back, 0 bases at V and 3 bases at J, with 9 bases in the middle. The CDR3 sequence: CASSYSWDNYEQYF. The CDR3 bases are TGTGCCAGCAGTTACTCATGGGACAACTACGAGCAGTACTTC.

The chain links TRBV5-6 to TRBJ2-1, with 9 bases aligning to TRBD2. The germline V gene has CDR1 SGHDT and CDR2 YYEEEE. J was trimmed by 6 bases and V by 3 bases; bases with no gene match: 13. The CDR3 spans 17 residues. CDR3: CASSSYRASGTINEQFF. As DNA, the CDR3 is TGTGCCAGCAGCTCCTACCGGGCTAGCGGGACGATCAATGAGCAGTTCTTC. The variable domain in full, completed from reference TRBV5-6 and TRBJ2-1, reads DAGVTQSPTHLIKTRGQQVTLRCSPKSGHDTVSWYQQALGQGPQFIFQYYEEEERQRGNFPDRFSGHQFPNYSSELNVNALLLGDSALYLCASSSYRASGTINEQFFGPGTRLTVL.

The chain uses TRBV27 and TRBJ2-7; D not certain. The germline V and J ends were trimmed by 3 bases and 3 bases, with 12 bases remaining between them. Germline V lookup: CDR1 MNHEY, CDR2 SMNVEV (reference sequence). This CDR3 comprises 14 residues. The CDR3 sequence: CASSFSLGVYEQYF. The CDR3 coding sequence is TGTGCCAGCAGTTTCAGCTTGGGCGTCTACGAGCAGTACTTC.

This clone was counted once. CDR3 in DNA: TGTGCCAGCACCTCCGGGACAGGGGGCTCTGAAGCTTTCTTT. Its translation: CASTSGTGGSEAFF. The rearrangement joins TRBV6-1 to TRBJ1-1; 12 nucleotides line up with TRBD1. CDR1 is MNHNS, CDR2 SASEGT, per germline. This CDR3 has 14 residues. Germline trimming cut 7 bases from V and 6 bases from J; bases unmatched to any gene: 6.

V and J are TRBV7-8 and TRBJ2-2, with 11 bases matching TRBD2. The V gene end was trimmed by 6 bases and the J gene end by 2 bases; junction bases not matched to a gene: 5. The CDR3 contains 16 residues. Per germline, CDR1 SGHVS and CDR2 FQNEAQ. The CDR3 DNA is TGTGCCAGCAGGCCGCTAGCGGGAGGCAACACCGGGGAGCTGTTTTTT. Protein product: CASRPLAGGNTGELFF.

This clone was seen only a few times. The CDR3 sequence is CASSVTSGALNIQYF. In nucleotides, the CDR3 is TGTGCCAGTAGCGTTACTAGCGGGGCACTAAACATTCAGTACTTC. This chain uses TRBV19 with TRBJ2-4; 10 positions agree with TRBD2. The germline CDR1 and CDR2 sequences are LNHDA and SQIVND (reference sequence). V lost 6 bases, J lost 6 bases, and 8 bases stayed unmatched. The CDR3 is made up of 15 amino acids. The full variable domain, completed using reference TRBV19 and TRBJ2-4, is DGGITQSPKYLFRKEGQNVTLSCEQNLNHDAMYWYRQDPGQGLRLIYYSQIVNDFQKGDIAEGYSVSREKKESFPLTVTSAQKNPTAFYLCASSVTSGALNIQYFGAGTRLSVL.

The chain carries TRBV5-5 and TRBJ2-3; D gene ambiguous. V lost 6 bases and J lost 2, with 10 bases in between. CDR3 length: 13 residues. The V gene's germline CDR1 is SGHKS and CDR2 YYEKEE (reference sequence). The CDR3 here is CASTPSPTDTQYF. CDR3 bases: TGTGCCAGCACCCCGAGCCCCACAGATACGCAGTATTTT. The variable domain in full, completed from reference TRBV5-5 and TRBJ2-3, reads DAGVTQSPTHLIKTRGQQVTLRCSPISGHKSVSWYQQVLGQGPQFIFQYYEKEERGRGNFPDRFSARQFPNYSSELNVNALLLGDSALYLCASTPSPTDTQYFGPGTRLTVL.

The chain couples TRBV28 to TRBJ1-5; TRBD1 matches 7 bases. Germline assignment: CDR1 MDHEN and CDR2 SYDVKM. The CDR3 totals 16 residues. V dropped 5 bases and J dropped 6; count of bases not matched to a gene: 13. The CDR3 region has the DNA TGTGCCAGCAGTCCCCTAACCGCAGGGGGAGGTCAGCCCCAGCATTTT. It is translated as CASSPLTAGGGQPQHF.

This chain joins TRBV7-9 and TRBJ1-4; 10 bases agree with TRBD1. Germline CDR1 reads SEHNR; CDR2 reads FQNEAQ (reference sequence). The CDR3 totals 18 residues. V was clipped by 5 bases and J by 3 bases; unmatched bases: 12. CDR3 sequence reads: CASSPRTGGGTSNEKLFF. CDR3 bases: TGTGCCAGCAGCCCCCGGACAGGGGGGGGGACCTCTAATGAAAAACTGTTTTTT. The complete variable domain, with remaining parts taken from reference TRBV7-9 and TRBJ1-4, reads DTGVSQNPRHKITKRGQNVTFRCDPISEHNRLYWYRQTLGQGPEFLTYFQNEAQLEKSRLLSDRFSAERPKGSFSTLEIQRTEQGDSAMYLCASSPRTGGGTSNEKLFFGSGTQLSVL.

The chain recombines TRBV5-6 with TRBJ1-1, with D possibly matching TRBD1 (5 bases). Germline V CDR1 and CDR2: SGHDT, YYEEEE. The length of the CDR3 is 15 residues. V gave up 4 bases and J gave up 4 bases, with 17 bases separating them. Written as DNA, the CDR3 is TGTGCCAGCAGCGTACTCAGGGAAGTTGTCACTGAAGCTTTCTTT. Translated, it gives CASSVLREVVTEAFF. Drawing the rest from reference TRBV5-6 and TRBJ1-1, the complete variable domain is DAGVTQSPTHLIKTRGQQVTLRCSPKSGHDTVSWYQQALGQGPQFIFQYYEEEERQRGNFPDRFSGHQFPNYSSELNVNALLLGDSALYLCASSVLREVVTEAFFGQGTRLTVV.

This clone came up once. This rearrangement joins TRBV7-3 to TRBJ2-1, with 10 bases matching TRBD2. CDR3 length equals 15 residues. Germline V gives CDR1 SGHTA, CDR2 FQGTGA. After removal of 5 bases from V and 4 bases from J, the junction contained 5 bases not matched to a gene. The CDR3 protein is CASSPGTSAYNEQFF. The DNA of the CDR3 is TGTGCCAGCAGCCCCGGGACTAGCGCGTACAATGAGCAGTTCTTC.

This clone showed up just a few times. The chain couples TRBV25-1 to TRBJ2-3; no reliable D call. CDR1 and CDR2 from the germline V gene are MGHDK and SYGVNS. V lost 4 bases and J lost 1, with 6 bases in between. The CDR3 is 13 residues long. The CDR3 coding sequence is TGTGCCAGCAGTGGCCTAGGCACAGATACGCAGTATTTT. It yields the protein CASSGLGTDTQYF. Based on the CDR3 plus reference TRBV25-1 and TRBJ2-3, the full variable domain is EADIYQTPRYLVIGTGKKITLECSQTMGHDKMYWYQQDPGMELHLIHYSYGVNSTEKGDLSSESTVSRIRTEHFPLTLESARPSHTSQYLCASSGLGTDTQYFGPGTRLTVL.

The V gene is TRBV4-1, the J gene TRBJ2-3; D unresolved. Germline V gives CDR1 MGHRA, CDR2 YSYEKL. The CDR3 spans 16 residues. V shed 0 bases and J shed 1 base, with 11 bases lying between them. The CDR3 DNA is TGCGCCAGCAGCCAAGAAATACTAATGGGCACAGATACGCAGTATTTT. This sequence encodes CASSQEILMGTDTQYF.

The chain recombines TRBV6-4 with TRBJ2-2, with 8 bases fitting TRBD1. The CDR3 totals 19 residues. Germline V lookup: CDR1 MRHNA, CDR2 SNTAGT. V lost 5 bases and J lost 1; bases outside the gene matches: 15. The CDR3 protein is CASSLRGAPGQVNTGELFF. As DNA, the CDR3 is TGTGCCAGCAGTCTCCGCGGGGCCCCGGGACAGGTGAACACCGGGGAGCTGTTTTTT.

This rearrangement joins TRBV6-1 to TRBJ2-1; 11 nucleotides agree with TRBD1. V shed 5 bases, J shed 6 bases, and the junction held 6 bases outside the gene matches. Germline V gives CDR1 MNHNS, CDR2 SASEGT. The CDR3 is 15 amino acids. The CDR3, as DNA: TGTGCCAGCAGTCGTGAGGGGACAGGGGGCAATGAGCAGTTCTTC. Translation gives CASSREGTGGNEQFF.

The chain carries TRBV19 and TRBJ1-2; 7 bases line up with TRBD1. Germline V CDR1 and CDR2: LNHDA, SQIVND (reference sequence). After removal of 8 bases from V and 2 bases from J, the junction contained 5 bases not matched to a gene. This CDR3 has 13 amino acids. CDR3 nucleotide sequence: TGTGCCAGTTGGAAGACAGGGAACTATGGCTACACCTTC. Translating gives CASWKTGNYGYTF.

The V gene is TRBV9, the J gene TRBJ2-3, with 10 bases aligning to TRBD2. With V trimmed by 4 bases and J by 5 bases, 10 bases remained unmatched. The germline gives CDR1 SGDLS, CDR2 YYNGEE. The CDR3 consists of 16 residues. The CDR3: CASSNQLAGPGDTQYF. DNA for the CDR3: TGTGCCAGCAGCAACCAACTAGCGGGGCCGGGAGATACGCAGTATTTT.

V gene TRBV28 combines with J gene TRBJ2-7; D is uncertain. V dropped 3 bases and J dropped 2 bases, with 11 bases sitting between them. CDR1 MDHEN and CDR2 SYDVKM come from the germline V gene. The CDR3 consists of 14 residues. The CDR3 coding sequence is TGTGCCAGCAGTTTTCGCGTGCCACCCTACGAGCAGTACTTC. As protein: CASSFRVPPYEQYF.

Turning to this clone: One end of the junction fails to match germline, which may point to a read error. The CDR3 sequence: CSVVSGGAEEYF. The CDR3 DNA reads TGCAGCGTTGTCTCCGGGGGGGCCGAGGAGTACTTC. This rearrangement joins TRBV29-1 to TRBJ2-7; 8 nucleotides agree with TRBD2. The CDR3 length is 12 residues. Germline loops: CDR1 SQVTM, CDR2 ANQGSEA.

The chain employs TRBV25-1 and TRBJ1-1; unclear D gene. The germline gives CDR1 MGHDK, CDR2 SYGVNS. The V gene lost 3 bases and the J gene lost 8 bases, with 10 bases spanning the gap. This CDR3 is built from 12 residues. For the CDR3, the DNA is TGTGCCAGCAGTGATCCCCCTCTAGAAGCTTTCTTT. Encoded protein: CASSDPPLEAFF.

As concerns this clone: At one boundary the junction diverges from the germline segment, which might be a read error. CDR3 nucleotide sequence: TGTGCCAGCAGTATACAGGGTGGGAATTTT. Its translation: CASSIQGGNF. The V and J genes are TRBV25-1 and TRBJ1-3; weak D call: TRBD1 (6 bases). CDR3 size: 10 residues. Germline values: CDR1 MGHDK, CDR2 SYGVNS. Using reference TRBV25-1 and TRBJ1-3 for the parts outside the CDR3, the full variable domain is EADIYQTPRYLVIGTGKKITLECSQTMGHDKMYWYQQDPGMELHLIHYSYGVNSTEKGDLSSESTVSRIRTEHFPLTLESARPSHTSQYLCASSIQGGNFGEGSWLTVV.

The chain links TRBV6-5 to TRBJ1-2, with TRBD1 matching over 7 bases. Germline lookup yields CDR1 MNHEY and CDR2 SVGAGI. This CDR3 has 15 residues. The V segment lost 6 bases and the J segment 3 bases; nucleotides outside the gene matches: 10. CDR3 DNA: TGTGCCAGCAGGACAGGGTTATCTCTCCACTATGGCTACACCTTC. This encodes CASRTGLSLHYGYTF.

The rearrangement joins TRBV10-3 to TRBJ2-3; perhaps TRBD1 as D (6 bases). The CDR3 totals 15 residues. V lost 4 bases, J lost 0 bases, and 11 bases lay in between. The V gene's germline CDR1 is ENHRY and CDR2 SYGVKD. Written as DNA, the CDR3 is TGTGCCATCAGTGGGACAGACTCTAGCACAGATACGCAGTATTTT. Its translation: CAISGTDSSTDTQYF.

The chain employs TRBV5-6 and TRBJ2-5, with 15 bases identical to TRBD2. Germline V gene lookup returns CDR1 SGHDT and CDR2 YYEEEE. This CDR3 spans 19 amino acids. The V and J ends lost 0 bases and 4 bases, in that order; junction bases with no gene match: 10. CDR3 amino acids: CASSLEGTSGRPPAETQYF. CDR3 in DNA: TGTGCCAGCAGCTTGGAGGGGACTAGCGGGAGGCCCCCTGCAGAGACCCAGTACTTC. Variable domain in full (rest from reference TRBV5-6 and TRBJ2-5): DAGVTQSPTHLIKTRGQQVTLRCSPKSGHDTVSWYQQALGQGPQFIFQYYEEEERQRGNFPDRFSGHQFPNYSSELNVNALLLGDSALYLCASSLEGTSGRPPAETQYFGPGTRLLVL.

J is TRBJ2-5 and V is TRBV6-5; D may be TRBD1 (6 bases). There are 15 residues in the CDR3. The V end lost 7 bases, the J end lost 4 bases, and 19 bases lay between the germline ends. Germline V lookup: CDR1 MNHEY, CDR2 SVGAGI. The CDR3 region is CASTGTGTYSETQYF. For the CDR3, the DNA is TGTGCCAGCACCGGAACAGGGACCTATTCAGAGACCCAGTACTTC.